Listed here are 27 T cell receptor beta chains from one sample, sequenced in a study of blood T cell repertoires in COVID-19. The method was immunoSEQ multiplex PCR; TCRdb's version includes in-frame clones alone and lacks a portion of them. This repertoire shows 270,000 or so clones, around 88% found once; its top ten account for roughly 1.2%. Input material: PBMCs or T cells enriched from blood (not recorded which). The receptors were gathered from a woman between 35 and 50 years old with acute COVID-19.

V usage is TRBV7-6 and J usage is TRBJ1-4, with 7 bases that match TRBD1. J lost 8 bases, V lost 5 bases, and 11 bases had no gene match. This CDR3 is built from 15 residues. Germline V gene sequence: CDR1 SGHVS, CDR2 FNYEAQ. CDR3 sequence: CASSKVTGFDEKLFF. The CDR3 DNA reads TGTGCCAGCAGCAAAGTGACAGGGTTCGACGAAAAACTGTTTTTT.

The chain uses TRBV28 and TRBJ2-1, with D possibly matching TRBD2 (5 bases). Trimming removed 5 bases at V and 12 bases at J, with 14 bases between. The CDR3 spans 12 residues. The germline CDR1 and CDR2 sequences are MDHEN and SYDVKM. DNA of the CDR3: TGTGCCAGCAGTCCTCTCGGGATGCGGCAGTTCTTC. This codes for CASSPLGMRQFF.

This chain joins TRBV15 and TRBJ1-4; D unclear. Germline V gene data show CDR1 as LNHNV and CDR2 as YYDKDF (reference sequence). Trimming took off 0 bases at V and 0 bases at J, with 8 bases between the two ends. The CDR3 is 16 residues long. CDR3 sequence reads: CATSRDFSATNEKLFF. DNA of the CDR3: TGTGCCACCAGCAGAGATTTCAGTGCAACTAATGAAAAACTGTTTTTT.

V is TRBV7-2 and J is TRBJ1-5; no definite D call. The germline CDR1 and CDR2 sequences are SGHTA and FQGNSA. The V end lost 5 bases, the J end lost 1 base, and 3 bases lay between the germline ends. CDR3 length: 12 residues. The CDR3 DNA reads TGTGCCAGCAGCGCGAGCAATCAGCCCCAGCATTTT. This sequence encodes CASSASNQPQHF.

The genes are TRBV5-1 and TRBJ2-3, with D possibly matching TRBD2 (5 bases). Germline values: CDR1 SGHRS, CDR2 YFSETQ. Trimming removed 0 bases from V and 3 bases from J, with 14 bases in between. This CDR3 is built from 16 residues. CDR3 sequence reads: CASSLGPFGGTDTQYF. The CDR3 DNA reads TGCGCCAGCAGCTTGGGCCCTTTCGGCGGGACAGATACGCAGTATTTT.

The chain couples TRBV6-5 to TRBJ1-1, with 9 nucleotides matching TRBD1. V lost 1 base and J lost 3; bases outside the gene matches: 3. There are 15 residues in the CDR3. Germline V gene lookup returns CDR1 MNHEY and CDR2 SVGAGI. Here the CDR3 reads CASSYWGQGDTEAFF. In DNA form, the CDR3 reads TGTGCCAGCAGTTACTGGGGACAGGGAGACACTGAAGCTTTCTTT.

J is TRBJ2-3 and V is TRBV5-6; maybe TRBD1 (5 bases). The CDR3 is 15 residues long. V dropped 1 base and J dropped 4 bases, with 13 bases sitting between them. Per the germline V gene, CDR1 is SGHDT and CDR2 is YYEEEE. DNA for the CDR3: TGTGCCAGCAGCTTGCTAGGGGAAGGACCAGATACGCAGTATTTT. Amino acid sequence: CASSLLGEGPDTQYF.

The rearrangement joins TRBV10-2 to TRBJ1-6, with a tentative D call TRBD1 (6 bases). Trimming removed 6 bases from V and 7 bases from J, with 13 bases in between. This CDR3 has 14 amino acids. Germline V gene data show CDR1 as WSHSY and CDR2 as SAAADI. Here the CDR3 DNA reads TGCGCCAGCAGCCAGACAGGAGAGAATTCACCCCTCCACTTT. This encodes CASSQTGENSPLHF.

V and J are TRBV14 and TRBJ2-7; 7 positions agree with TRBD1. Trimming removed 0 bases from V and 6 bases from J; junction bases left unmatched: 2. The CDR3 has 13 residues. Germline V CDR1 and CDR2: SGHDN, FVKESK. The CDR3 is CASSQDEGAEQYF. For the CDR3, the DNA is TGTGCCAGCAGCCAAGATGAGGGGGCCGAGCAGTACTTC.

A single count supports this clone. This sequence joins TRBV3-1 (or the pseudogene TRBV3-2) and TRBJ1-5, with D perhaps matching TRBD1 (6 bases). Germline V CDR1 and CDR2: LGHDT, YNNKEL (reference sequence). V was pared by 2 bases and J by 1 base, with 12 bases between. The CDR3 runs to 16 residues. CDR3: CASSQQPGQSNQPQHF. The CDR3 DNA follows: TGTGCCAGCAGCCAACAACCGGGACAAAGCAATCAGCCCCAGCATTTT.

V gene TRBV6-6 combines with J gene TRBJ2-3; D gene unclear. Germline values: CDR1 MNHNY, CDR2 SVGAGI (reference sequence). Trimming stripped 6 bases from V and 6 bases from J, with 10 bases between. The CDR3 length is 12 residues. The CDR3, as DNA: TGTGCCAGCAGCCCTTCCTTGGATACGCAGTATTTT. As protein: CASSPSLDTQYF.

This clone has a single count. The V and J genes are TRBV10-3 and TRBJ2-5; 8 nucleotides match TRBD2. Germline V gene data show CDR1 as ENHRY and CDR2 as SYGVKD. With 2 bases clipped from V and 4 bases from J, the junction kept 9 bases outside the gene matches. CDR3 length: 16 residues. CDR3 DNA: TGTGCCATCAGTGAGAAAAGCGGGAGTTGGGCAGAGACCCAGTACTTC. It codes for CAISEKSGSWAETQYF.

The chain has TRBV7-2 and TRBJ2-1; possible D gene TRBD2, 6 bases. Trimming cost V 2 bases and J 3 bases, with 11 bases left between them. Germline V CDR1 and CDR2: SGHTA, FQGNSA. The CDR3 runs to 15 residues. CDR3 protein: CASSLTGGNYNEQFF. The CDR3 DNA reads as TGTGCCAGCAGCTTAACCGGCGGGAACTACAATGAGCAGTTCTTC.

V and J are TRBV5-6 and TRBJ2-7, with 9 bases matching TRBD1. V trimming: 0 bases; J trimming: 8 bases; junction bases outside the gene matches: 6. Germline V gene data show CDR1 as SGHDT and CDR2 as YYEEEE. The CDR3 covers 14 residues. DNA for the CDR3: TGTGCCAGCAGCTTGGCCGGGACAGGGACCCAGCAGTACGTC. Its protein product is CASSLAGTGTQQYV.

This clone appeared once. One end of the junction varies from germline; a read error may be responsible. J is TRBJ2-5 and V is TRBV7-7, with 8 positions matching TRBD2. The CDR3 is made up of 17 amino acids. Germline V CDR1 and CDR2: SSHAT, FNYEAQ (reference sequence). The DNA for the CDR3 is TGTGCTAGCAGCTTAGAGGGTAGCGGGATATGGGGAGAGACCCAGTACTTC. This gives the protein CASSLEGSGIWGETQYF.

This chain links TRBV6-6 with TRBJ2-5, with D maybe TRBD2 (5 bases). The germline gives CDR1 MNHNY, CDR2 SVGAGI (reference sequence). The CDR3 runs to 14 residues. V was trimmed by 5 bases and J by 3 bases, leaving 13 bases between them. The CDR3, as DNA: TGTGCCAGCAGTGGGAGTCCGGGTGAAGAGACCCAGTACTTC. Protein: CASSGSPGEETQYF.

V and J are TRBV7-6 and TRBJ2-5; 11 bases are a match to TRBD1. V was pared by 5 bases and J by 5 bases, with 10 bases of the junction left unmatched. Germline V gives CDR1 SGHVS, CDR2 FNYEAQ. The CDR3 runs to 16 residues. The DNA for the CDR3 is TGTGCCAGCAGCCTACAGGGACAGGGGGTCTCGGAGACCCAGTACTTC. It is translated as CASSLQGQGVSETQYF. Based on the CDR3 plus reference TRBV7-6 and TRBJ2-5, the full variable domain is GAGVSQSPRYKVTKRGQDVALRCDPISGHVSLYWYRQALGQGPEFLTYFNYEAQQDKSGLPNDRFSAERPEGSISTLTIQRTEQRDSAMYRCASSLQGQGVSETQYFGPGTRLLVL.

The chain uses TRBV15 and TRBJ2-1; 7 bases fit TRBD2. This CDR3 region has 16 residues. The V gene's germline CDR1 is LNHNV and CDR2 YYDKDF (reference sequence). The trim removed 5 bases at V and 8 bases at J, leaving 15 bases unmatched. The CDR3 DNA reads TGTGCCACCAGCGATTACCGACTAGCCGGGGAGCATGAGCAGTTCTTC. Translated: CATSDYRLAGEHEQFF.

The chain links TRBV5-1 to TRBJ1-1, with 7 bases lining up with TRBD1. The CDR3 loop spans 14 amino acids. Germline V CDR1 and CDR2: SGHRS, YFSETQ. V gave up 4 bases and J gave up 4 bases; unmatched junction bases: 7. In DNA, the CDR3 is TGCGCCAGCAGCCTCGGGACAGCACTCACTGAAGCTTTCTTT. Translated: CASSLGTALTEAFF.

The chain uses TRBV9 and TRBJ2-3, with 11 bases lining up with TRBD2. CDR1 SGDLS and CDR2 YYNGEE come from the germline V gene. The CDR3 sequence is 16 residues long. The ends lost 0 bases at V and 2 bases at J; junction bases unmatched: 2. CDR3 nucleotide sequence: TGTGCCAGCAGCGTAGCGGGACTAGCGGTCACAGATACGCAGTATTTT. Its translation: CASSVAGLAVTDTQYF.

The chain has TRBV2 and TRBJ1-5; 7 nucleotides match TRBD1. The CDR3 contains 15 residues. V lost 6 bases to trimming and J lost 0 bases; unmatched junction nucleotides: 5. In germline, CDR1 is SNHLY, CDR2 FYNNEI. CDR3 sequence: CASSLGQNSNQPQHF. CDR3 DNA sequence: TGTGCCAGCAGCCTGGGACAGAATAGCAATCAGCCCCAGCATTTT.

For the CDR3, the DNA is TGTGCCAGCAGCCAAGATCAGAGGTCAGGGGGTCGATCCTACGAGCAGTACGTC. This codes for CASSQDQRSGGRSYEQYV. The chain links TRBV3-1 (or the pseudogene TRBV3-2) to TRBJ2-7, with 7 bases matching TRBD1. Germline-derived CDR1 and CDR2 are LGHDT and YNNKEL (reference sequence). The CDR3 has 18 amino acids. The V gene end was trimmed by 0 bases and the J gene end by 1 base; junction bases not matched to a gene: 12.

The V call is TRBV7-2, the J call TRBJ2-5; no definite D call. V shed 5 bases and J shed 1 base, with 8 bases lying between them. The CDR3 length is 13 residues. CDR1 and CDR2 from the germline V gene are SGHTA and FQGNSA. The CDR3 loop reads CASSPISQETQYF. Written as DNA, the CDR3 is TGTGCCAGCAGCCCTATAAGCCAAGAGACCCAGTACTTC.

A word on this clone: It is unclear where the CDR3 begins or ends on the DNA, so no DNA is shown, and the CDR3 is as TCRdb lists it. Other DNA sequences of this sample code for an identical CDR3. V and J are TRBV27 and TRBJ2-5; the D call in the table, TRBD2, was not verified against the DNA. The CDR3 length is 13 residues, termini included. Germline values: CDR1 MNHEY, CDR2 SMNVEV (reference sequence). CDR3 loop: CASSSSYQETQYF.

V usage is TRBV7-2 and J usage is TRBJ1-6; tentatively, D is TRBD1 (5 bases). With 1 base removed from V and 7 bases from J, the gap between germline ends came to 14 bases. The V gene's germline CDR1 is SGHTA and CDR2 FQGNSA. This CDR3 has 16 residues. In DNA form, the CDR3 reads TGTGCCAGCAGCTTAGGGGCCGGACGGGGGAATTCACCCCTCCACTTT. This encodes CASSLGAGRGNSPLHF. The full variable domain, with the rest looked up from reference TRBV7-2 and TRBJ1-6, is GAGVSQSPSNKVTEKGKDVELRCDPISGHTALYWYRQSLGQGLEFLIYFQGNSAPDKSGLPSDRFSAERTGGSVSTLTIQRTQQEDSAVYLCASSLGAGRGNSPLHFGNGTRLTVT.

The V call is TRBV7-8, the J call TRBJ1-5; D is unresolved. The CDR3 sequence is 16 residues long. V lost 1 base and J 6 bases, leaving 16 bases between the germline ends. Germline loops: CDR1 SGHVS, CDR2 FQNEAQ. For the CDR3, the DNA is TGTGCCAGCAGCTTAGACTTTACGAGTTCGGGTCAGCCCCAGCATTTT. Protein: CASSLDFTSSGQPQHF.

The chain combines TRBV5-1 with TRBJ1-1, with D perhaps matching TRBD1 (6 bases). The CDR3 contains 14 residues. Trimming pared 6 bases from V and 1 base from J, leaving 13 bases between. CDR1 and CDR2 from the germline V gene are SGHRS and YFSETQ. DNA of the CDR3: TGCGCCAGCACATACGGGACATCGAACACTGAAGCTTTCTTT. Its protein product is CASTYGTSNTEAFF.